These T cell receptor beta chains were read from a single sample in a study of T cell changes during pregnancy in multiple sclerosis. Assay used: immunoSEQ multiplex PCR; TCRdb lists only in-frame clones, some missing. The data show 60,000 to 90,000 clones, about 92% seen once. The sequences come from peripheral blood, collected after pregnancy. The receptor set was obtained from a female donor in good health, enrolled as a control in a pregnancy study. The CDR3 runs from the conserved cysteine through the conserved F or W.

>TRBV10-1|TRBJ1-2
CASYGYTF
>TRBV7-2|TRBJ2-3
CASSLSGDPFTDTQYF
>TRBV6-6|TRBJ2-5
CASSHRLEDGTQYF
>TRBV18|TRBJ2-7
CASSPRPGADEQYF
>TRBV13|TRBJ1-2
CASSLHPREGGYTF
>TRBV9|TRBJ1-3
CASSVDGVSGNTIYF
>TRBV2|TRBJ1-4
CASSEDRGYEKLFF
>TRBV7-2|TRBJ2-5
CASSRAGSGETQYF
>TRBV4-1|TRBJ1-1
CASSQGSGGTTEAFF
>TRBV10-3|TRBJ1-2
CAIRNIQGVFYGYTF
>TRBV9|TRBJ1-3
CASSGPGGSGNTIYF
>TRBV5-1|TRBJ2-7
CASRYRDTASEQYF
>TRBV2|TRBJ1-4
CASRGQVYEKLFF
>TRBV19|TRBJ2-2
CASSPFSGRRTGELFF
>TRBV9|TRBJ1-3
CASSVGRLGPGGDTIYF
>TRBV19|TRBJ2-5
CASLPRESGTQYF
>TRBV6-5|TRBJ2-2
CASSFFGTSYTGELFF
>TRBV7-9|TRBJ1-1
CASSPAGQGGSDTEAFF
>TRBV6-5|TRBJ2-3
CASSYWGGVTDTQYF
>TRBV28|TRBJ1-5
CASSSQGAAREQPQHF
>TRBV19|TRBJ2-7
CASSEQVSSYEQYF
>TRBV12-5|TRBJ2-2
CASGPGQGVGELFF
>TRBV7-8|TRBJ1-1
CASSLADRGGTEAFF